The entry that follows covers one T cell receptor beta chain sequence. The antigen remains unidentified. The repertoire was sequenced with immunoSEQ multiplex PCR; TCRdb's copy has only in-frame clones and lacks some. The sample carries some 70,000 clones, around four fifths recorded once. Trimming removed 3 bases at V and 0 bases at J, with 10 bases between. The CDR3 is made up of 15 amino acids. Per the germline V gene, CDR1 is SGDLS and CDR2 is YYNGEE. These data are taken from a study of cytomegalovirus exposure and HLA in healthy donors. Study observations and caveats: Reported performance of the classifier showed diagnosis of cytomegalovirus status with high specificity and sensitivity. Whilst most TCR sequences proved rare, a subset of public TCRs occurred across many donors.

This chain links TRBV9 with TRBJ1-3, with TRBD1 as a possible D gene (6 bases). This receptor was identified in a man aged 30-40 years in good health and CMV-seronegative. Sequencing used PBMCs. CDR3 DNA: TGTGCCAGCAGCGGGGACATCAGCTCTGGAAACACCATATATTTT. The encoded protein is CASSGDISSGNTIYF.